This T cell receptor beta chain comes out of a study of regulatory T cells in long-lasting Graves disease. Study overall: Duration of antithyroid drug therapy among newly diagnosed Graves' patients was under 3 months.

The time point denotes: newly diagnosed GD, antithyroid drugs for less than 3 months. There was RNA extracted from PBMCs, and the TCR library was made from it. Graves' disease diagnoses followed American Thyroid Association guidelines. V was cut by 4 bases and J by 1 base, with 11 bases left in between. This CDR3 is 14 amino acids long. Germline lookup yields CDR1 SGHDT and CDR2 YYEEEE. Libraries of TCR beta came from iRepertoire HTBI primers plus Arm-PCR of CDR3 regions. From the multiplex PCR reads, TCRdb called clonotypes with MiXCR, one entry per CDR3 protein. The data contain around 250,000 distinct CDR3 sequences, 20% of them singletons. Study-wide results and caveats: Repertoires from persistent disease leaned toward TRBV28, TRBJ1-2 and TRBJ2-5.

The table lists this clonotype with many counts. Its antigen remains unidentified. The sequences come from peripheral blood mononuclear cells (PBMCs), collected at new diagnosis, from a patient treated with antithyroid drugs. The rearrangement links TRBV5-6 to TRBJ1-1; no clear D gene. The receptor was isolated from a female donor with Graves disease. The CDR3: CASSPVNQNTEAFF. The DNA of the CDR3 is TGTGCCAGCAGCCCAGTCAACCAGAACACTGAAGCTTTCTTT.